This T cell receptor (beta chain) was retrieved from a study of blood T cell repertoires in COVID-19. TCRdb's table, derived via immunoSEQ multiplex PCR, lists solely in-frame clones and lacks some. This table holds 200,000 to 300,000 clones, 85% to 90% found once. Notes on this clone: Other DNA variants within this sample encode the same CDR3.

The ends were cut back, 2 bases at V and 0 bases at J, with 7 bases in the middle. This CDR3 has 14 amino acids. The V gene's germline CDR1 is MNHEY and CDR2 SVGAGI. This TCR was sampled from a woman aged 40 to 49 who had recovered from COVID-19. V is TRBV6-5 and J is TRBJ1-2; a possible D gene is TRBD1 (5 bases). The sample was peripheral blood. In DNA, the CDR3 is TGTGCCAGCAGTTACGGGGCAGCTAACTATGGCTACACCTTC. Protein: CASSYGAANYGYTF.